The rows below give T cell receptor beta chains drawn from one sample of a study of blood T cell repertoires in COVID-19. The table came from immunoSEQ multiplex PCR; TCRdb's copy has only in-frame clones and leaves some out. The data show about 50,000 clones, around four fifths seen once. The sequencing input was peripheral blood. The receptors originated from a man between 65 and 85 years old with active COVID-19. Both conserved end residues are part of each CDR3. Each record gives: clone size, J gene, D gene, V gene, CDR3 length, CDR3 protein, CDR3 DNA. A D gene is named only where the DNA matches it firmly. For some rows the clone size is stated as once, few or many, or as a class when expanded; others skip it.

size: .; J: TRBJ1-6; D: .; V: TRBV28; length: 15; CDR3: CASSFPGFYNSPLHF; DNA: TGTGCCAGCAGTTTCCCAGGGTTTTATAATTCACCCCTCCACTTT
size: .; J: TRBJ2-3; D: TRBD1; V: TRBV7-8; length: 16; CDR3: CASSGRAGGSTDTQYF; DNA: TGTGCCAGCAGCGGCAGGGCAGGGGGCTCCACAGATACGCAGTATTTT
size: .; J: TRBJ1-6; D: .; V: TRBV2; length: 13; CDR3: CASSAGANSPLHF; DNA: TGTGCCAGCAGTGCTGGGGCCAATTCACCCCTCCACTTT
size: .; J: TRBJ2-7; D: TRBD2; V: TRBV18; length: 19; CDR3: CASSPPRRGSGGIAYEQYF; DNA: TGTGCCAGCTCACCACCCCGACGGGGTAGCGGGGGGATCGCCTACGAGCAGTACTTC
size: .; J: TRBJ2-1; D: TRBD1; V: TRBV11-2; length: 19; CDR3: CASSLRDRGLYETYNEQFF; DNA: TGTGCCAGCAGCCTCCGGGACAGGGGATTATATGAAACCTACAATGAGCAGTTCTTC
size: .; J: TRBJ2-3; D: TRBD2; V: TRBV24-1; length: 17; CDR3: CATSDPWTSGETDTQYF; DNA: TGTGCCACCAGTGATCCCTGGACTAGCGGGGAGACAGATACGCAGTATTTT
size: once; J: TRBJ1-4; D: .; V: TRBV4-3; length: 16; CDR3: CASSQDLSQGYEKLFF; DNA: TGCGCCAGCAGCCAAGATTTGTCCCAGGGGTATGAAAAACTGTTTTTT
size: few; J: TRBJ2-2; D: .; V: TRBV11-3; length: 15; CDR3: CASSLVRSGTGELFF; DNA: TGTGCCAGCAGCTTAGTACGGTCCGGGACCGGGGAGCTGTTTTTT
size: .; J: TRBJ2-2; D: .; V: TRBV7-6; length: 18; CDR3: CASSSALGAMRGTGELFF; DNA: TGTGCCAGCAGCTCAGCCCTGGGGGCCATGCGTGGCACCGGGGAGCTGTTTTTT
size: .; J: TRBJ2-2; D: .; V: TRBV5-1; length: 23; CDR3: CASSFQLKIWTGQGPAGTGELFF; DNA: TGCGCCAGCAGCTTTCAATTGAAAATTTGGACAGGTCAGGGCCCCGCGGGGACCGGGGAGCTGTTTTTT
size: .; J: TRBJ1-4; D: .; V: TRBV6-5; length: 14; CDR3: CASTVDRSGEKLFF; DNA: TGTGCCAGCACTGTCGACAGGAGTGGTGAAAAACTGTTTTTT
size: .; J: TRBJ2-3; D: TRBD2; V: TRBV5-4; length: 17; CDR3: CASSQGGRGAHTDTQYF; DNA: TGTGCCAGCAGCCAGGGAGGGCGCGGGGCTCACACAGATACGCAGTATTTT
size: .; J: TRBJ1-1; D: .; V: TRBV19; length: 14; CDR3: CASTYDRLGTEAFF; DNA: TGTGCCAGTACCTACGACAGATTGGGCACTGAAGCTTTCTTT
size: .; J: TRBJ1-1; D: .; V: TRBV9; length: 15; CDR3: CASSPEGGRSTEAFF; DNA: TGTGCCAGCAGCCCCGAGGGGGGGAGGAGCACTGAAGCTTTCTTT
size: .; J: TRBJ1-5; D: .; V: TRBV19; length: 16; CDR3: CASTPQRGGSNQPQHF; DNA: TGTGCCAGTACCCCACAAAGGGGCGGTAGCAATCAGCCCCAGCATTTT
size: .; J: TRBJ1-5; D: .; V: TRBV5-4; length: 10; CDR3: CASSFGNLHF; DNA: TGTGCCAGCAGCTTCGGGAACTTGCATTTT
size: once; J: TRBJ1-4; D: TRBD1; V: TRBV6-1; length: 14; CDR3: CASSENRGREKLFF; DNA: TGTGCCAGCAGTGAAAACAGGGGTCGGGAAAAACTGTTTTTT
size: .; J: TRBJ1-2; D: TRBD1; V: TRBV7-9; length: 15; CDR3: CASSPGTGPSDGYTF; DNA: TGTGCCAGCAGCCCTGGGACAGGGCCTTCTGATGGCTACACCTTC
size: .; J: TRBJ2-1; D: TRBD2; V: TRBV27; length: 16; CDR3: CASSLVGLAAYNEQFF; DNA: TGTGCCAGCAGTTTGGTGGGACTAGCCGCCTACAATGAGCAGTTCTTC
size: .; J: TRBJ2-5; D: .; V: TRBV24-1; length: 20; CDR3: CATSDLLWAPDIKYQETQYF; DNA: TGTGCCACCAGTGATTTGTTGTGGGCTCCTGACATAAAGTACCAAGAGACCCAGTACTTC
size: .; J: TRBJ2-7; D: TRBD1; V: TRBV29-1; length: 12; CDR3: CSGGQGRYEQYF; DNA: TGCAGCGGTGGACAGGGGAGGTACGAGCAGTACTTC
size: .; J: TRBJ1-2; D: .; V: TRBV9; length: 16; CDR3: CASSVGPPGGQYGYTF; DNA: TGTGCCAGCAGCGTAGGTCCCCCTGGGGGCCAGTATGGCTACACCTTC
size: .; J: TRBJ2-1; D: TRBD1; V: TRBV30; length: 14; CDR3: CAWSQLQGANEQFF; DNA: TGTGCCTGGAGCCAACTTCAGGGGGCGAATGAGCAGTTCTTC
size: .; J: TRBJ2-1; D: TRBD2; V: TRBV27; length: 15; CDR3: CASSFRTSGGDEQFF; DNA: TGTGCCAGCAGTTTCCGGACTAGCGGGGGCGATGAGCAGTTCTTC
size: .; J: TRBJ2-2; D: TRBD1; V: TRBV11-3; length: 16; CDR3: CASSLPGGAGTGELFF; DNA: TGTGCCAGCAGCTTACCAGGGGGCGCGGGCACCGGGGAGCTGTTTTTT
size: .; J: TRBJ2-7; D: .; V: TRBV11-2; length: 12; CDR3: CASSPPGGEQYF; DNA: TGTGCCAGCAGCCCCCCCGGGGGCGAGCAGTACTTC
size: few; J: TRBJ1-1; D: TRBD1; V: TRBV19; length: 14; CDR3: CASSEGQVNTEAFF; DNA: TGTGCCAGTAGCGAGGGACAGGTGAACACTGAAGCTTTCTTT
size: few; J: TRBJ1-1; D: .; V: TRBV10-1; length: 13; CDR3: CASSESSGSEAFF; DNA: TGCGCCAGCAGTGAGTCTAGTGGTTCTGAAGCTTTCTTT
size: .; J: TRBJ2-7; D: TRBD1; V: TRBV18; length: 16; CDR3: CASSELAGQGKGEQYF; DNA: TGTGCCAGCTCAGAGTTAGCGGGACAGGGGAAAGGCGAGCAGTACTTC
size: .; J: TRBJ1-5; D: .; V: TRBV4-1; length: 15; CDR3: CASSQRSLSNQPQHF; DNA: TGCGCCAGCAGCCAACGGTCCCTTAGCAATCAGCCCCAGCATTTT
size: once; J: TRBJ2-3; D: .; V: TRBV7-9; length: 14; CDR3: CASSSPRDTDTQYF; DNA: TGTGCCAGCAGCAGCCCCCGGGACACAGATACGCAGTATTTT
size: .; J: TRBJ2-5; D: .; V: TRBV3-1/TRBV3-2; length: 13; CDR3: CASSQVGGETQYF; DNA: TGTGCCAGCAGCCAAGTTGGCGGGGAGACCCAGTACTTC
size: .; J: TRBJ1-3; D: TRBD1; V: TRBV10-3; length: 14; CDR3: CAISEDRVGNTIYF; DNA: TGTGCCATCAGTGAAGACAGGGTAGGGAACACCATATATTTT
size: .; J: TRBJ1-1; D: .; V: TRBV3-1/TRBV3-2; length: 16; CDR3: CASSQEARVFGNEAFF; DNA: TGTGCCAGCAGCCAAGAAGCGCGAGTATTCGGCAATGAAGCTTTCTTT
size: .; J: TRBJ1-2; D: .; V: TRBV12-3/TRBV12-4; length: 13; CDR3: CASSLKGWGGYTF; DNA: TGTGCCAGCAGTTTAAAGGGGTGGGGAGGCTACACCTTC
size: .; J: TRBJ1-3; D: .; V: TRBV9; length: 15; CDR3: CASSVGQGPSNTIYF; DNA: TGTGCCAGCAGCGTAGGGCAGGGGCCGTCGAACACCATATATTTT
size: .; J: TRBJ2-3; D: TRBD2; V: TRBV4-1; length: 16; CDR3: CASSHLTSGVTDTQYF; DNA: TGCGCCAGCAGCCACCTCACTAGCGGGGTAACAGATACGCAGTATTTT
size: .; J: TRBJ2-7; D: .; V: TRBV28; length: 11; CDR3: CASSPAYEQYF; DNA: TGTGCCAGCAGCCCGGCCTACGAGCAGTACTTC
size: once; J: TRBJ1-2; D: .; V: TRBV7-2; length: 16; CDR3: CASSPQSGGRRIGYTF; DNA: TGTGCCAGCAGCCCCCAGAGCGGGGGGCGCAGAATTGGCTACACCTTC
size: .; J: TRBJ1-1; D: .; V: TRBV7-6; length: 12; CDR3: CASAAGNTEAFF; DNA: TGTGCCAGCGCTGCGGGGAACACTGAAGCTTTCTTT
size: .; J: TRBJ2-7; D: TRBD1; V: TRBV25-1; length: 15; CDR3: CASSEFGTGDYEQYF; DNA: TGTGCCAGCAGTGAATTCGGGACAGGGGACTACGAGCAGTACTTC
size: .; J: TRBJ2-1; D: TRBD2; V: TRBV25-1; length: 13; CDR3: CASSEVAGGRSFF; DNA: TGTGCCAGCAGTGAGGTAGCGGGGGGCCGGTCGTTCTTC
size: .; J: TRBJ1-1; D: TRBD1; V: TRBV7-9; length: 14; CDR3: CASRLRTGEAEAFF; DNA: TGTGCCAGCAGACTTAGGACAGGGGAGGCTGAAGCTTTCTTT
size: .; J: TRBJ2-7; D: .; V: TRBV21-1; length: 14; CDR3: CASSKGTGPYEQYF; DNA: TGTGCCAGCAGCAAAGGGACAGGGCCCTACGAGCAGTACTTC
size: .; J: TRBJ2-7; D: TRBD2; V: TRBV6-1; length: 14; CDR3: CASSEHRTSREQYF; DNA: TGTGCCAGCAGTGAACACAGGACTAGCAGAGAGCAGTACTTC
size: .; J: TRBJ1-4; D: .; V: TRBV6-1; length: 15; CDR3: CASSEATGTNEKLFF; DNA: TGTGCCAGCAGTGAGGCGACAGGAACTAATGAAAAACTGTTTTTT
size: .; J: TRBJ2-5; D: .; V: TRBV29-1; length: 14; CDR3: CSVDGAPQMETQYF; DNA: TGCAGCGTTGATGGGGCTCCACAAATGGAGACCCAGTACTTC
size: few; J: TRBJ2-2; D: .; V: TRBV28; length: 14; CDR3: CASSSGGSTGELFF; DNA: TGTGCCAGCAGTTCGGGGGGCTCCACCGGGGAGCTGTTTTTT
size: once; J: TRBJ1-2; D: .; V: TRBV10-2; length: 14; CDR3: CASSESGQGAGYTF; DNA: TGCGCCAGCAGTGAGTCGGGGCAGGGTGCTGGCTACACCTTC